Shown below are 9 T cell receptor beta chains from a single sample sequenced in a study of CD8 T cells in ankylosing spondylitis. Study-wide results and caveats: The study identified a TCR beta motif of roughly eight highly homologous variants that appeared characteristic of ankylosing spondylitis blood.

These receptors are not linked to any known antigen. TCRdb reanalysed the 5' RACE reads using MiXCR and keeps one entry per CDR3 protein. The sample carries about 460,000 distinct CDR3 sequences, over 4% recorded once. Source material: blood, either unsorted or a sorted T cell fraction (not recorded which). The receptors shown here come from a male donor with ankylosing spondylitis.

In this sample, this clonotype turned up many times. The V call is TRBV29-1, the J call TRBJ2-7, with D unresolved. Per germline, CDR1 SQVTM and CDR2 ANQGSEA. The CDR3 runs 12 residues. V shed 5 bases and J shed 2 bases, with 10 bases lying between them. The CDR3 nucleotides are TGCAGCGTTCATGCCCGGGCCTACGAGCAGTACTTC. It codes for CSVHARAYEQYF.

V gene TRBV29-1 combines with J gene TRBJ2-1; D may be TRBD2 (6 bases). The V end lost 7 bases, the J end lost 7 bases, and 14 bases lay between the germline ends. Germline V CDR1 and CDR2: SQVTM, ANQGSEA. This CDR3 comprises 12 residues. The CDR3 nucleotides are TGCAGCGCCCTCCGGGACTTAAATGAGCAGTTCTTC. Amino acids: CSALRDLNEQFF.

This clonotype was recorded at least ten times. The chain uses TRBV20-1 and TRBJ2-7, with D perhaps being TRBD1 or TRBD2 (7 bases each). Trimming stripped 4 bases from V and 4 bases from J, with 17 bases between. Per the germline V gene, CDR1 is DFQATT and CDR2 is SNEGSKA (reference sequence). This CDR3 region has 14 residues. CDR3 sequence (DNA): TGCAGTGCTATTCAGGGGGAGGGCTTGTACGAGCAGTACTTC. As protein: CSAIQGEGLYEQYF.

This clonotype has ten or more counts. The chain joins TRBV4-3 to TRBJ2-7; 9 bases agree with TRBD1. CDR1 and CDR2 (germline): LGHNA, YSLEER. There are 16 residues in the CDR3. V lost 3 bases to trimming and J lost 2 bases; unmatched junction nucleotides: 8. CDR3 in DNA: TGCGCCAGCAGCCACCTGGACAGGGGTCCTCCCTACGAGCAGTACTTC. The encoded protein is CASSHLDRGPPYEQYF.

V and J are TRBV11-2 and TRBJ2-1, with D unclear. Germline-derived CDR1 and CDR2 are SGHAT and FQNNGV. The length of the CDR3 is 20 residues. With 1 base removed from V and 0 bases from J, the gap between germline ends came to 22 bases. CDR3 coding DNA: TGTGCCAGCAGCTTAGGCAGAGGCTCAACCCTCCAGCGCTCCTACAATGAGCAGTTCTTC. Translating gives CASSLGRGSTLQRSYNEQFF. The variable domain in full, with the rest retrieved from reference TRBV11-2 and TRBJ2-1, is EAGVAQSPRYKIIEKRQSVAFWCNPISGHATLYWYQQILGQGPKLLIQFQNNGVVDDSQLPKDRFSAERLKGVDSTLKIQPAKLEDSAVYLCASSLGRGSTLQRSYNEQFFGPGTRLTVL.

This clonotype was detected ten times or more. CDR3 bases: TGTGCCAGCTTAAGCTTAAGACAGCCTTATGGCTACACCTTC. Its translation: CASLSLRQPYGYTF. The chain recombines TRBV25-1 with TRBJ1-2, with a possible D match to TRBD1 (5 bases). CDR3 size: 14 residues. Trimming removed 8 bases at V and 5 bases at J, with 18 bases between. Germline assignment: CDR1 MGHDK and CDR2 SYGVNS.

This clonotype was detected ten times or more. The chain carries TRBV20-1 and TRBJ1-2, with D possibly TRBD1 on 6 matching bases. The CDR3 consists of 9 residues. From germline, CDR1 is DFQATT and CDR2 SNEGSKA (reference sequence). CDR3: CRPGDGYTF. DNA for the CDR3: TGCAGGCCAGGGGATGGCTACACCTTC.

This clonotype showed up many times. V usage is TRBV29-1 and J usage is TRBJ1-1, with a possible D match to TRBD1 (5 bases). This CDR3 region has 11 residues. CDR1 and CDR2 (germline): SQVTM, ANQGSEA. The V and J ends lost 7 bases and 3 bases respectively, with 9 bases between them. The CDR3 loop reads CSAAGYTEAFF. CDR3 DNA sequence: TGCAGCGCCGCAGGGTACACTGAAGCTTTCTTT. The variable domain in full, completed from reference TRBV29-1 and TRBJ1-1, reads SAVISQKPSRDICQRGTSLTIQCQVDSQVTMMFWYRQQPGQSLTLIATANQGSEATYESGFVIDKFPISRPNLTFSTLTVSNMSPEDSSIYLCSAAGYTEAFFGQGTRLTVV.

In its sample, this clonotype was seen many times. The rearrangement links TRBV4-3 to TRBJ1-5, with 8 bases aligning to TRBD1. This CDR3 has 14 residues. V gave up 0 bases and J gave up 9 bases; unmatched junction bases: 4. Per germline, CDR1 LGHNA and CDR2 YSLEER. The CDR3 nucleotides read TGCGCCAGCAGCCAAGAAACCGGGACAGGGCCCCAGCATTTT. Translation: CASSQETGTGPQHF.